The 7 T cell receptor beta chains below were found in one sample sequenced in a study of radiation and T cells in renal cell carcinoma. The protocol was immunoSEQ multiplex PCR, while the TCRdb copy is restricted to in-frame clones and leaves out a portion. The table shows 100,000 or so clones, with 70% to 90% occurring only once. Time point of the sample: baseline pretreatment blood. Regarding treatment: 15 Gy SBRT to primary tumor, nephrectomy 4 weeks later. The sample consisted of blood, taken from a patient whose treatment included radiotherapy and nephrectomy. These receptors were taken from a man in his fifties or sixties with renal cell carcinoma.

The chain is built from TRBV5-1 and TRBJ2-7; D possibly uses TRBD1 or TRBD2 (5 bases each). Germline V gives CDR1 SGHRS, CDR2 YFSETQ. The CDR3 runs 14 residues. V was shortened by 0 bases and J by 0 bases, with 7 bases between the two germline ends. The CDR3 loop is CASSLGDHSYEQYF. The CDR3 DNA reads TGCGCCAGCAGCTTGGGGGACCACTCCTACGAGCAGTACTTC.

This chain uses TRBV27 with TRBJ2-7; 9 bases are a match to TRBD1. The CDR3 sequence is 18 residues long. J was trimmed by 3 bases and V by 5 bases; bases with no gene match: 17. Germline CDR1 reads MNHEY; CDR2 reads SMNVEV (reference sequence). As DNA, the CDR3 is TGTGCCAGCAGTAGGGGTTTAGGGACAGGGTCAACGGGCTACGAGCAGTACTTC. Amino acid sequence: CASSRGLGTGSTGYEQYF.

The CDR3 bases are TGTGCCAGCAGCTTAGCTACGGTTTTTAATTCACCCCTCCACTTT. This gives the protein CASSLATVFNSPLHF. The rearrangement links TRBV7-2 to TRBJ1-6; no clear D gene. The CDR3 has 15 amino acids. Germline V CDR1 and CDR2: SGHTA, FQGNSA. Trimming shortened V by 0 bases and J by 6 bases, and 9 bases separated the two germline ends.

The chain couples TRBV25-1 to TRBJ2-3; 11 nucleotides agree with TRBD2. V lost 1 base to trimming and J lost 2 bases; unmatched junction nucleotides: 5. Germline V lookup: CDR1 MGHDK, CDR2 SYGVNS. The CDR3 is 17 residues long. The CDR3 here is CASSESTSGTITDTQYF. The DNA for the CDR3 is TGTGCCAGCAGTGAATCGACTAGCGGGACTATCACAGATACGCAGTATTTT.

This chain links TRBV7-3 with TRBJ2-5; 14 nucleotides agree with TRBD2. The trim removed 4 bases at V and 5 bases at J, leaving 6 bases unmatched. The CDR3 spans 16 residues. Germline CDR1 SGHTA, CDR2 FQGTGA. The CDR3 sequence is CASSWGLAGAGETQYF. The CDR3 DNA is TGTGCCAGCAGCTGGGGACTAGCGGGGGCCGGGGAGACCCAGTACTTC.

The V gene is TRBV6-5, the J gene TRBJ2-7; D is possibly TRBD2 (5 bases). Germline V lookup: CDR1 MNHEY, CDR2 SVGAGI. The V end was cut by 4 bases, the J end by 5 bases, with 12 bases between. The CDR3 totals 13 residues. The CDR3 spells CASSSGLLDEQYF. The DNA for the CDR3 is TGTGCCAGCAGTTCTGGACTTTTGGACGAGCAGTACTTC.

The rearrangement uses TRBV10-3 and TRBJ2-2; D is unresolved. The CDR3 totals 15 residues. Per germline, CDR1 ENHRY and CDR2 SYGVKD. The germline V and J ends were trimmed by 0 bases and 4 bases, with 9 bases remaining between them. CDR3 bases: TGTGCCATCAGTGAGTCGGCAGGAAGCACCGGGGAGCTGTTTTTT. Translation gives CAISESAGSTGELFF.